The source of this T cell receptor beta chain is a study of shared clonotypes between healthy human individuals. Assay: immunoSEQ multiplex PCR; the TCRdb copy retains only in-frame clones and omits some. The sample contains 950,000 to 1,100,000 clones, around 74% of which appear only once. The CDR3 has 16 residues. CDR1 is SGHTA, CDR2 FQGNSA, per germline. The ends were cut back, 5 bases at V and 4 bases at J, with 18 bases in the middle. This clone was found once. V is TRBV7-2 and J is TRBJ1-5; D perhaps matches TRBD1 (6 bases). The sequenced sample consisted of memory CD4+ T cells sorted from blood. Subset noted: CD45RA-negative fraction. The source of this sequence is a man between 18 and 29 years old in good health. CDR3 sequence (DNA): TGTGCCAGCAGCCCCCTTGGAGGGGGGAAAAATCAGCCCCAGCATTTT. Translating gives CASSPLGGGKNQPQHF.